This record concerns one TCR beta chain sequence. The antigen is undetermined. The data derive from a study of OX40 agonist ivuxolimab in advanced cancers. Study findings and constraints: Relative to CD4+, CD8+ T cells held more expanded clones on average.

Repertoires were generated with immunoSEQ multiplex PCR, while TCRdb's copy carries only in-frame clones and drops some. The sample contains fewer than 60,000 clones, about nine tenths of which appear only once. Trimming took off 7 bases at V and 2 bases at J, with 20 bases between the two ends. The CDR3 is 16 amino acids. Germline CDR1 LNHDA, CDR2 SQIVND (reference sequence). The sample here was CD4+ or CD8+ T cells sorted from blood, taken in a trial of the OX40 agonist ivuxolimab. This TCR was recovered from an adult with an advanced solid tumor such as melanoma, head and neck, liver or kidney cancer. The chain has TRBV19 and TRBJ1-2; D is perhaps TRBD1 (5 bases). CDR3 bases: TGTGCCAGTAATGCCAGTGGGGGACGCCGAAACTATGGCTACACCTTC. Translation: CASNASGGRRNYGYTF.